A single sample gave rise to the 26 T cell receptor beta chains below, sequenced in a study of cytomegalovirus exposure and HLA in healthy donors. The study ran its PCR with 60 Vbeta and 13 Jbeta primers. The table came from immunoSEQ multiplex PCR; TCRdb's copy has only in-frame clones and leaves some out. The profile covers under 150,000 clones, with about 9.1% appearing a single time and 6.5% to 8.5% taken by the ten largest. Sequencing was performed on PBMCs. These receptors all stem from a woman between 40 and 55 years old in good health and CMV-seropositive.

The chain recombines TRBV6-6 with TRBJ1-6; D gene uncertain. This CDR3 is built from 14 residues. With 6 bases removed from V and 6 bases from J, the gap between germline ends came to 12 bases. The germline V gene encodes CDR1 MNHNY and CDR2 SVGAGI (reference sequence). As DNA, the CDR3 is TGTGCCAGCAGCCGAGACAAGGTTAATTCACCCCTCCACTTT. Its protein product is CASSRDKVNSPLHF.

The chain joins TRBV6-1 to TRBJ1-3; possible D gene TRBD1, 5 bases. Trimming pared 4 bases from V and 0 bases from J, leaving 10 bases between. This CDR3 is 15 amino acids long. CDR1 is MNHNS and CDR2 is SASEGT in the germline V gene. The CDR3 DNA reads TGTGCCAGCAGTGCCTGGGGCCTCTCTGGAAACACCATATATTTT. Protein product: CASSAWGLSGNTIYF.

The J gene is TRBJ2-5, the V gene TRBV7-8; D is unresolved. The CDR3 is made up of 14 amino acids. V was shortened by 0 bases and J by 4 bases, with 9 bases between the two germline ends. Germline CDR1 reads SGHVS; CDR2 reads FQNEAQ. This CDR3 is CASSLATWSETQYF. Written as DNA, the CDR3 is TGTGCCAGCAGCTTAGCTACTTGGTCAGAGACCCAGTACTTC. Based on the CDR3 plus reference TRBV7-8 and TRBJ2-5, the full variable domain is GAGVSQSPRYKVAKRGQDVALRCDPISGHVSLFWYQQALGQGPEFLTYFQNEAQLDKSGLPSDRFFAERPEGSVSTLKIQRTQQEDSAVYLCASSLATWSETQYFGPGTRLLVL.

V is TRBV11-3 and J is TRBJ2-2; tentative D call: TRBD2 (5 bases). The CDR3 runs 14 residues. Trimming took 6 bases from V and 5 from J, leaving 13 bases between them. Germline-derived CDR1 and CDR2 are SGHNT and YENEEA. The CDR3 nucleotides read TGTGCCAGCAGTGTAGCGATTTCAACCGGGGAGCTGTTTTTT. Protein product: CASSVAISTGELFF. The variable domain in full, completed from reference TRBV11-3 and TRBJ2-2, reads EAGVVQSPRYKIIEKKQPVAFWCNPISGHNTLYWYLQNLGQGPELLIRYENEEAVDDSQLPKDRFSAERLKGVDSTLKIQPAELGDSAVYLCASSVAISTGELFFGEGSRLTVL.

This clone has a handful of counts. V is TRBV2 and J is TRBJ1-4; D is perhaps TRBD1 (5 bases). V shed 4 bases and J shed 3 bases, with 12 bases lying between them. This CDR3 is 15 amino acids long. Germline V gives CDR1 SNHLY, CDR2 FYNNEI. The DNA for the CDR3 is TGTGCCAGCAGTGGTCAGACAGCTTCTAATGAAAAACTGTTTTTT. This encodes CASSGQTASNEKLFF.

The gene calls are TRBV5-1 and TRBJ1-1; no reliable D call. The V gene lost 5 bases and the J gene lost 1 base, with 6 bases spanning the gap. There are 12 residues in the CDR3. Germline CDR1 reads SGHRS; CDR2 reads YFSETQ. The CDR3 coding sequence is TGCGCCAGCAGGGAGCCGAACACTGAAGCTTTCTTT. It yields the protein CASREPNTEAFF.

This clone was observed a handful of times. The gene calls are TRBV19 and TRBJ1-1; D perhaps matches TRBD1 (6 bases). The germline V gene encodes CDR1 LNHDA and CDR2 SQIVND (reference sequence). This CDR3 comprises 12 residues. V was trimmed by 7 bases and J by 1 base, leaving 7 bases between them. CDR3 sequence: CASKTGNTEAFF. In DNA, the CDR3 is TGTGCCAGTAAGACAGGGAACACTGAAGCTTTCTTT.

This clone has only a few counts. CDR3 region: CASSLSTGGTNEKLFF. The DNA for the CDR3 is TGTGCCAGCTCACTTTCAACAGGGGGTACTAATGAAAAACTGTTTTTT. V is TRBV18 and J is TRBJ1-4; 8 bases are a match to TRBD1. The CDR3 covers 16 residues. V trimming: 4 bases; J trimming: 2 bases; junction bases outside the gene matches: 6. Germline V gene data show CDR1 as KGHSH and CDR2 as LQKENI.

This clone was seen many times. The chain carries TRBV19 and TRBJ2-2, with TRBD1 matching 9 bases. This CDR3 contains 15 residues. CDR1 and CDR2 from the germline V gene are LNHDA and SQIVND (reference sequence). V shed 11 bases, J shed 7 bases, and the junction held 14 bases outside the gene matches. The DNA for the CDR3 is TGTGCCGGAAACCAACGGACAGGGGAGGACGGGGAGCTGTTTTTT. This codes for CAGNQRTGEDGELFF.

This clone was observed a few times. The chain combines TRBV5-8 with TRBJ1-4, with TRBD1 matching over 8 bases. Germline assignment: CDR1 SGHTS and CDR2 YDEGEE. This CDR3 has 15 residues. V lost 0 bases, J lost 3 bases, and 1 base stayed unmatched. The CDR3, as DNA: TGTGCCAGCAGCTTGGGACAGGGGCCTAATGAAAAACTGTTTTTT. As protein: CASSLGQGPNEKLFF.

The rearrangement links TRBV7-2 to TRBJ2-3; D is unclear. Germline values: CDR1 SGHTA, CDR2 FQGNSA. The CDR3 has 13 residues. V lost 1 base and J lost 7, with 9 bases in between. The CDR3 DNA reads TGTGCCAGCAGCTTAGGCGCACTCAATACGCAGTATTTT. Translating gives CASSLGALNTQYF. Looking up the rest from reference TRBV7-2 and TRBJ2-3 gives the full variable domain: GAGVSQSPSNKVTEKGKDVELRCDPISGHTALYWYRQSLGQGLEFLIYFQGNSAPDKSGLPSDRFSAERTGGSVSTLTIQRTQQEDSAVYLCASSLGALNTQYFGPGTRLTVL.

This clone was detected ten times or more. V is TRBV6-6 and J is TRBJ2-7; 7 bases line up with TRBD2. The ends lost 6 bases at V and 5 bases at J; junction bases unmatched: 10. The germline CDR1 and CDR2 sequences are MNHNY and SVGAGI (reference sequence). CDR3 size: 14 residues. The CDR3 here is CASSLPGGSNEQYF. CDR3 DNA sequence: TGTGCCAGCAGCCTCCCGGGGGGAAGCAACGAGCAGTACTTC.

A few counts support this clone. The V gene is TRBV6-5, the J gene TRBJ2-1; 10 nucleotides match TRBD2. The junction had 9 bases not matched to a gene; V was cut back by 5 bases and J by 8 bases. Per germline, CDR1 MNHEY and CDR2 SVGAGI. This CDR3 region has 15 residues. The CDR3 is CASSITSGALDEQFF. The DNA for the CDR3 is TGTGCCAGCAGTATAACTAGCGGGGCTCTGGATGAGCAGTTCTTC.

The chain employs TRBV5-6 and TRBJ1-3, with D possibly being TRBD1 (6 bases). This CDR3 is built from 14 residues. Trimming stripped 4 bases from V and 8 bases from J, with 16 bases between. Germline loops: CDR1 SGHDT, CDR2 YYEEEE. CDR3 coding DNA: TGTGCCAGCAGCGCTCGAGGGGCAGGGGACACCATATATTTT. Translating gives CASSARGAGDTIYF.

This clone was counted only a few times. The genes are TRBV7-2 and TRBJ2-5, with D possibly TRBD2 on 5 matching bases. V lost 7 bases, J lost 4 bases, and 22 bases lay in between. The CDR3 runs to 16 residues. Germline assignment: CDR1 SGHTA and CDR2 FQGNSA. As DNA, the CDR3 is TGTGCCAGCACCTTCGGCGGAAGAGGGCATTTAGAGACCCAGTACTTC. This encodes CASTFGGRGHLETQYF. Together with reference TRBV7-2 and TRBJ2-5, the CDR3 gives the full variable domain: GAGVSQSPSNKVTEKGKDVELRCDPISGHTALYWYRQSLGQGLEFLIYFQGNSAPDKSGLPSDRFSAERTGGSVSTLTIQRTQQEDSAVYLCASTFGGRGHLETQYFGPGTRLLVL.

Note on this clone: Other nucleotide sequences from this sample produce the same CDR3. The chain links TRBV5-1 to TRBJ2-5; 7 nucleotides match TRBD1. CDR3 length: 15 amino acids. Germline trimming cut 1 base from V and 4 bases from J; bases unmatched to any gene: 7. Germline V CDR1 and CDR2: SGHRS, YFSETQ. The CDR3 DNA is TGCGCCAGCAGCTTGACTCCAGGGGGTCGAGAGACCCAGTACTTC. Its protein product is CASSLTPGGRETQYF.

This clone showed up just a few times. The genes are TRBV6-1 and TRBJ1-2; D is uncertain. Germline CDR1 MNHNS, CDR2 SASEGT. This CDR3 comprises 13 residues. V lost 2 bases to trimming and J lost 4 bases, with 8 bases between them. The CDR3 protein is CASSESGFYGYTF. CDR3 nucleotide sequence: TGTGCCAGCAGTGAATCGGGGTTCTATGGCTACACCTTC.

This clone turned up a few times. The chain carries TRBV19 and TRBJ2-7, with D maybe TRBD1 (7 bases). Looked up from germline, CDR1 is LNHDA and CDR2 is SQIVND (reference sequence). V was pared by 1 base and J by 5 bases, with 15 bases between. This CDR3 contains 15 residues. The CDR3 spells CASSIVAGGIHEQYF. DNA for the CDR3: TGTGCCAGTAGTATAGTAGCAGGGGGGATCCACGAGCAGTACTTC.

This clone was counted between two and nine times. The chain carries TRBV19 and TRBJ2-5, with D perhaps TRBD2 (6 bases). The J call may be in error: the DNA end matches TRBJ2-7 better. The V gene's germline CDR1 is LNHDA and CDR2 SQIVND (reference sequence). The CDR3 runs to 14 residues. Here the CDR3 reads CASSISSGEYEQYF. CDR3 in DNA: TGTGCCAGTAGTATTTCATCGGGGGAATACGAGCAGTACTTC.

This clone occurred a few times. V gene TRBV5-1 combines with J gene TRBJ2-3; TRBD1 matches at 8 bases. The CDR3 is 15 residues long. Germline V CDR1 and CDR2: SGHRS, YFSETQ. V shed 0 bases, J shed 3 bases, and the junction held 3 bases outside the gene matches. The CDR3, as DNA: TGCGCCAGCAGCTTGGAAACAGGGGGAACAGATACGCAGTATTTT. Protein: CASSLETGGTDTQYF.

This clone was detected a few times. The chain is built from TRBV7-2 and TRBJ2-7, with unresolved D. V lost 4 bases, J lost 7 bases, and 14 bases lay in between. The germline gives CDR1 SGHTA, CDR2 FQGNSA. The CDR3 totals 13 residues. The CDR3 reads CASSSSVPWEQYF. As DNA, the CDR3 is TGTGCCAGCAGCTCCTCAGTACCTTGGGAGCAGTACTTC.

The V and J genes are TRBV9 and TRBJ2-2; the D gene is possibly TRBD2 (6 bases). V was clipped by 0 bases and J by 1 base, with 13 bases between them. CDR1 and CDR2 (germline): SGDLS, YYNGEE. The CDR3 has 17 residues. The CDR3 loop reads CASSVVTSARNTGELFF. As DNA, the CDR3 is TGTGCCAGCAGCGTAGTGACTAGTGCTAGGAACACCGGGGAGCTGTTTTTT.

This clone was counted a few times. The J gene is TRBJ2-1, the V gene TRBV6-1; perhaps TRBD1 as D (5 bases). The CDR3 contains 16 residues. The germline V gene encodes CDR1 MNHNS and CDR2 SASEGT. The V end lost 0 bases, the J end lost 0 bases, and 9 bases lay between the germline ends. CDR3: CASSEARQSSYNEQFF. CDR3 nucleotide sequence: TGTGCCAGCAGTGAAGCGAGACAGAGCTCCTACAATGAGCAGTTCTTC.

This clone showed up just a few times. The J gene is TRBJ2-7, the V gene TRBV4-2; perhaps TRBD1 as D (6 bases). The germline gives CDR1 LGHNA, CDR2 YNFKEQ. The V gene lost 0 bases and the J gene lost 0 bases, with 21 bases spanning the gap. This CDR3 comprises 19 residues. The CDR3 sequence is CASSQDDTGTYSTSYEQYF. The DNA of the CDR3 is TGTGCCAGCAGCCAAGATGACACAGGGACCTACTCGACCTCCTACGAGCAGTACTTC.

CDR3: CASSLSAMDRFTDTQYF. The CDR3 nucleotides read TGCGCCAGCAGCTTGTCTGCTATGGACAGATTCACAGATACGCAGTATTTT. The chain is built from TRBV5-1 and TRBJ2-3, with D possibly matching TRBD1 (6 bases). Germline assignment: CDR1 SGHRS and CDR2 YFSETQ. The CDR3 is 17 residues long. Deletions cut 1 base from V and 2 bases from J, with 17 bases between.

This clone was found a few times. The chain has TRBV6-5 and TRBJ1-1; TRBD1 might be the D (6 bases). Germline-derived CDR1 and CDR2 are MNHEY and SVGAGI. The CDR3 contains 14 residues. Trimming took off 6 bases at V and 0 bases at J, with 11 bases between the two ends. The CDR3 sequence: CASRNRAMNTEAFF. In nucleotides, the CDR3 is TGTGCCAGCAGGAACAGGGCCATGAACACTGAAGCTTTCTTT.